This TCR beta chain is from a study of T cell repertoires in cytomegalovirus infection. About the study: The public TCR beta signatures pointed to both CMV infection and matching HLA type.

TCRdb fed the reads into MiXCR, producing one record per CDR3 protein. In the table there are some 680,000 distinct CDR3 sequences, roughly 35% of which are singletons. Study-wide results and limits: Dominant in the ex vivo response were TCR beta clonotypes restricted by HLA-C and specific for CMV. Cumulated frequencies of public TCR beta families served to identify carriers of CMV plus the relevant HLA.

A note on this clonotype: Its target is unknown.

With 10 bases removed from V and 0 bases from J, the gap between germline ends came to 12 bases. Germline-derived CDR1 and CDR2 are ENHRY and SYGVKD. The CDR3 is 13 residues long. This chain connects TRBV10-3 to TRBJ1-1; the D is unclear. Sample: PBMCs. The source of this sequence is a human donor in good health (CMV status not recorded). Some clones in this sample may be carry-over from other donors' samples. The CDR3 protein is CATLGGMNTEAFF. In DNA, the CDR3 is TGTGCCACCCTGGGAGGGATGAACACTGAAGCTTTCTTT.